The entry below gives a single TCR beta chain sequence along with its context. This record belongs to a study of T cell changes during pregnancy in multiple sclerosis. This CDR3 spans 15 amino acids. V was pared by 6 bases and J by 0 bases, with 14 bases between. CDR1 is LNHDA and CDR2 is SQIVND in the germline V gene (reference sequence). This table comes from immunoSEQ multiplex PCR, and its TCRdb copy is limited to in-frame clones, with some not included. The sample consists of about 36,000 clones, about 92% of them appearing once. The sequencing input was PBMCs (not recorded whether the cells were cultured). The source of this sequence is a female donor with multiple sclerosis, enrolled in a pregnancy study. The chain employs TRBV19 and TRBJ1-2; D is unresolved. CDR3 bases: TGTGCCAGTAGCAACCCCCGGGGAACTAACTATGGCTACACCTTC. The encoded protein is CASSNPRGTNYGYTF.